The TCR beta chain under discussion was sequenced for a study of blood T cells in healthy people across ages. In the study overall: For every two T cells, template switching captured about one barcoded beta molecule.

The CDR3 is 11 amino acids. Trimming removed 8 bases at V and 8 bases at J, with 12 bases between. The study recruited healthy Caucasian donors from Russia who were aged about 6 to 95. Isolated per sample were at least 7 million PBMCs. The use of a sample-barcoded 5' primer and a J-beta primer mix characterized a second PCR of roughly 7 to 11 cycles. Every single cDNA molecule received a tag from a template-switch adaptor with 12 random nucleotides. TCRdb re-derived calls from the 5' RACE reads in MiXCR, one entry per CDR3 protein. The table shows approximately 1.5 million distinct CDR3 sequences, with less than 45% occurring only once.

This sequence joins TRBV12-3 or TRBV12-4 and TRBJ1-2; D perhaps matches TRBD1 (6 bases). The receptor comes from a woman aged 18-29 years in good health. Sequenced sample: blood. The CDR3 bases are TGTGCCAGCGGGGGCGGCCCGGGCTACACCTTC. This translates into CASGGGPGYTF.